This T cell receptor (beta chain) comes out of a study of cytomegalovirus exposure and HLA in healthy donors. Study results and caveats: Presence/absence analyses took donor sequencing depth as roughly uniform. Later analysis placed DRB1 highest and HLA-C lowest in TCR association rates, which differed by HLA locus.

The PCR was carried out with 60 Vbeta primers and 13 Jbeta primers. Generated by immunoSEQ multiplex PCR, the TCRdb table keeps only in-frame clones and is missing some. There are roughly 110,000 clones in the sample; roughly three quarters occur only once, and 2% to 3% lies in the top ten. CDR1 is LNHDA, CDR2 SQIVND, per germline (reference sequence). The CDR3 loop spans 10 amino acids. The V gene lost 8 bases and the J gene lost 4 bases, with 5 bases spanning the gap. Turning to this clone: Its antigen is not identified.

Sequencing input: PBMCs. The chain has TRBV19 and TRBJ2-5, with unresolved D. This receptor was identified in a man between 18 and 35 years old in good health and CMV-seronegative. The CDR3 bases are TGTGCCAGTGGCGGAGAGACCCAGTACTTC. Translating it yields CASGGETQYF.